The subject of this entry is one T cell receptor (beta chain). This record belongs to a study of blood T cell repertoires in COVID-19. Produced via immunoSEQ multiplex PCR; TCRdb's table is partial and in-frame only. The sample carries 450,000 or so clones, roughly nine tenths recorded once. It was during active infection that Seattle patients were enrolled and then longitudinally followed. The CDR3 length is 11 residues. V lost 5 bases and J lost 8, with 10 bases in between. Germline loops: CDR1 DFQATT, CDR2 SNEGSKA (reference sequence). Sequenced material: peripheral blood. This TCR was recovered from a man younger than 35 with COVID-19, enrolled during active disease. The rearrangement uses TRBV20-1 and TRBJ2-1; D gene unclear. CDR3 nucleotide sequence: TGCAGTGCTTCTAGTATCGATGAGCAGTTCTTC. Protein: CSASSIDEQFF.